This T cell receptor (beta chain) was obtained from a study of T-cell reconstitution after alpha-beta-depleted transplantation in children. Germline V lookup: CDR1 SGHDN, CDR2 FVKESK. The trim removed 1 base at V and 1 base at J, leaving 12 bases unmatched. This CDR3 spans 19 amino acids. Unique molecular identifiers were incorporated during preparation of the TCRbeta library. TCRdb reanalysed the PCR reads using MiXCR and keeps one entry per CDR3 protein. This sample carries hundreds of thousands of distinct CDR3 sequences, approximately 13% of them seen once, and the ten largest clones take about 5.6%. This clonotype was recorded a few times.

The material sequenced was PBMCs from the stem cell graft donor, taken from the stem cell graft. This sequence joins TRBV14 and TRBJ2-3; 9 bases map to TRBD2. This sequence was found in a human donor who donated a stem cell graft to a child with combined immunodeficiency. The CDR3, as DNA: TGTGCCAGCAGCCAAGGGACCCTCGCGGGGGGGCCGGGCACAGATACGCAGTATTTT. Protein sequence: CASSQGTLAGGPGTDTQYF.